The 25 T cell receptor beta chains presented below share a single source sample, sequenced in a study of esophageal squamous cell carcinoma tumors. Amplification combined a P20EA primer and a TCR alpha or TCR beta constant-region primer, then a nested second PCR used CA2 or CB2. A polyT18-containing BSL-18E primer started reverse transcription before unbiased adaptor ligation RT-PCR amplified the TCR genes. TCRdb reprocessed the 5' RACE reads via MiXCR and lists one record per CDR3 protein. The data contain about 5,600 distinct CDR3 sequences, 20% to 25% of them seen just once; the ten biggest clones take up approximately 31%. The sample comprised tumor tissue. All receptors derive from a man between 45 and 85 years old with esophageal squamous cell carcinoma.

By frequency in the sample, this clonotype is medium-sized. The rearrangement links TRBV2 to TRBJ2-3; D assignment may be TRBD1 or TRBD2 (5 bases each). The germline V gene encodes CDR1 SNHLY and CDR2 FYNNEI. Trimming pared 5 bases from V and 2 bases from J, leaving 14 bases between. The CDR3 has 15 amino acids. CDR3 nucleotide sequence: TGTGCCAGCAGTAGACAGTTGAGGGACACAGATACGCAGTATTTT. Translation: CASSRQLRDTDTQYF.

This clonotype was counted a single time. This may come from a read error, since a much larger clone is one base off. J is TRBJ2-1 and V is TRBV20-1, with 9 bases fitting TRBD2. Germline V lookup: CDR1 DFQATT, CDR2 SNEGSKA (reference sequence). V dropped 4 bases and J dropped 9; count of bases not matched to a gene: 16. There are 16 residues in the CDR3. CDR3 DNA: TGCAGTGCTACGTCTAGCGGGACAGTAAGGTCTGGTGAGCAGTTCTTC. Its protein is CSATSSGTVRSGEQFF.

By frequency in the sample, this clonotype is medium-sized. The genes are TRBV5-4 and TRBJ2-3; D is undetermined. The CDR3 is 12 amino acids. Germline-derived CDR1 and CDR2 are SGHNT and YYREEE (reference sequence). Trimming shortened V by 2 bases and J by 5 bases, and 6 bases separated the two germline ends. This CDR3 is CASSFFGDTQYF. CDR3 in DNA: TGTGCCAGCAGCTTCTTCGGAGATACGCAGTATTTT.

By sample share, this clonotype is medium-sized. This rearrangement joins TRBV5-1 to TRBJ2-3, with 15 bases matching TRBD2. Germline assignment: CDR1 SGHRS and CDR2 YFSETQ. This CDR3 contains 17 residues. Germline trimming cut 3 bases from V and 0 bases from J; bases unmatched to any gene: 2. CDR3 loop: CASSSGLAGGSTDTQYF. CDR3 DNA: TGCGCCAGCAGCTCGGGACTAGCGGGGGGAAGCACAGATACGCAGTATTTT.

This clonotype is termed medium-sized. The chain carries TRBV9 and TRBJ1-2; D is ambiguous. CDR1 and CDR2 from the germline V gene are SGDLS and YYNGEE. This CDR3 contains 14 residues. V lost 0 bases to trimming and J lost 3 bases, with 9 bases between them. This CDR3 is CASSVDDSDYGYTF. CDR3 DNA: TGTGCCAGCAGCGTAGATGATAGCGACTATGGCTACACCTTC.

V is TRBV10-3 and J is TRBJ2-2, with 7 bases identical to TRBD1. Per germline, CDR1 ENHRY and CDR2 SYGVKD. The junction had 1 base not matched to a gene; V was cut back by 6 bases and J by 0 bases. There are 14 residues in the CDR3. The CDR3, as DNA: TGTGCCATCAGCGGGACAGCGAACACCGGGGAGCTGTTTTTT. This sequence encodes CAISGTANTGELFF.

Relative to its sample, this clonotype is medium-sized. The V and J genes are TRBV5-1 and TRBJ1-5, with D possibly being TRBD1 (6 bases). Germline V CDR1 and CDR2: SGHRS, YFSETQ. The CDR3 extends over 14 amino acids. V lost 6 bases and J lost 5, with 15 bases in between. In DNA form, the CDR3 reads TGCGCCAGCAAGGCTAATCCAGGGGATCAGCCCCAGCATTTT. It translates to CASKANPGDQPQHF.

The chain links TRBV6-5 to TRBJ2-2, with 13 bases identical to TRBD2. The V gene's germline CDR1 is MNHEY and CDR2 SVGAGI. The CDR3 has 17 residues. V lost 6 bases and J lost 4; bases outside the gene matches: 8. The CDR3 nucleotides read TGTGCCAGCAGCCGACGAAGACTAGCGGGAGGCACCGGGGAGCTGTTTTTT. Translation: CASSRRRLAGGTGELFF.

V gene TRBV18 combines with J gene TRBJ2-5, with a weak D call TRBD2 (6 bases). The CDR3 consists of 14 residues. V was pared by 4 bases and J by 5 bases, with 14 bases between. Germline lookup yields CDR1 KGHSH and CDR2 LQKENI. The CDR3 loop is CASSRRDFVETQYF. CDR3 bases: TGTGCCAGCTCACGGCGGGATTTTGTGGAGACCCAGTACTTC.

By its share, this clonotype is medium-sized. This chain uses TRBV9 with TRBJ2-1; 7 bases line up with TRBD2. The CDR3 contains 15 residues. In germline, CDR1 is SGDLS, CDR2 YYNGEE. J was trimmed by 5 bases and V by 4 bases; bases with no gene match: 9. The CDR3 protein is CASSPRDYQHNEQFF. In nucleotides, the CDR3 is TGTGCCAGCAGCCCCCGGGACTACCAACACAATGAGCAGTTCTTC.

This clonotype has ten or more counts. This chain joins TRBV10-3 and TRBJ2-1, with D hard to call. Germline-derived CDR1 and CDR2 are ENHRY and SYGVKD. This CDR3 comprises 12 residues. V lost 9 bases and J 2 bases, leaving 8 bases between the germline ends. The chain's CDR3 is CAISPAYNEQFF. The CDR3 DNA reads TGTGCCATAAGCCCAGCCTACAATGAGCAGTTCTTC.

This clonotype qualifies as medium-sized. Written as DNA, the CDR3 is TGTGCCAGCAGCGTAGGGGTAGCGGGGTCGTCCAGCTCCTACAATGAGCAGTTCTTC. Translation gives CASSVGVAGSSSSYNEQFF. V is TRBV9 and J is TRBJ2-1; TRBD2 matches 8 bases. V shed 0 bases, J shed 0 bases, and the junction held 11 bases outside the gene matches. Germline V CDR1 and CDR2: SGDLS, YYNGEE. CDR3 length: 19 amino acids. Filled out from reference TRBV9 and TRBJ2-1, the complete variable domain reads DSGVTQTPKHLITATGQRVTLRCSPRSGDLSVYWYQQSLDQGLQFLIQYYNGEERAKGNILERFSAQQFPDLHSELNLSSLELGDSALYFCASSVGVAGSSSSYNEQFFGPGTRLTVL.

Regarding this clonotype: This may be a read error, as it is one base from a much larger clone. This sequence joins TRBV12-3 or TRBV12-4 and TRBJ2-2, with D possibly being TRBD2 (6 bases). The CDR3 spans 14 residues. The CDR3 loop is CASREGWGTGEPFF. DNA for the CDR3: TGTGCCAGCAGGGAGGGATGGGGCACCGGGGAGCCGTTTTTT.

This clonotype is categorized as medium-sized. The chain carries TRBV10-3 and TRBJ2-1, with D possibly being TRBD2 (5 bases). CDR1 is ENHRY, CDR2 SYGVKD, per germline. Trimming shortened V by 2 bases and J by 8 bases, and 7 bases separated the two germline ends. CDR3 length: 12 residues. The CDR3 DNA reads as TGTGCCATCAGTGAGCTAGCCTATGAGCAGTTCTTC. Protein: CAISELAYEQFF.

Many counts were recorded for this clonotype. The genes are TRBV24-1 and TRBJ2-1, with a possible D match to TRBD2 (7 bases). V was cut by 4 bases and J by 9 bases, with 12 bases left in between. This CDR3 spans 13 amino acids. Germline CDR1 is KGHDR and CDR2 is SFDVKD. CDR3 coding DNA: TGTGCCACCAGTGAGGGGGGGCGGATTGAGCAGTTCTTC. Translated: CATSEGGRIEQFF.

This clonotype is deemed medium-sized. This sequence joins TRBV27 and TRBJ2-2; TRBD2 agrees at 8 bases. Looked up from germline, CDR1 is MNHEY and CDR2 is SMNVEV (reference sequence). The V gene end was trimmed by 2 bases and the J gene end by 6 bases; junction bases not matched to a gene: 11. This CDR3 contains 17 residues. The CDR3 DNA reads TGTGCCAGCAGTTTAATAGCGGGACCGCTTTTCGCCGGGGAGCTGTTTTTT. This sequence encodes CASSLIAGPLFAGELFF.

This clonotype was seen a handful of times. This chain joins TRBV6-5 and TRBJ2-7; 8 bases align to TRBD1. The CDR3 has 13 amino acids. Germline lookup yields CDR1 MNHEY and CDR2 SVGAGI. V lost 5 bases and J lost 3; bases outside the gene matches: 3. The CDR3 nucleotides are TGTGCCAGCAGTGACAGGGGAGGCTACGAGCAGTACTTC. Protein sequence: CASSDRGGYEQYF.

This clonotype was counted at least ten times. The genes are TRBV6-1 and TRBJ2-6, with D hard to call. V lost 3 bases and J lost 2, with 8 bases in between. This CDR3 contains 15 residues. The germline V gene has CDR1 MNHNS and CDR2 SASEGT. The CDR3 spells CASSDLSAGANVLTF. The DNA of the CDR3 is TGTGCCAGCAGTGACTTATCGGCTGGGGCCAACGTCCTGACTTTC.

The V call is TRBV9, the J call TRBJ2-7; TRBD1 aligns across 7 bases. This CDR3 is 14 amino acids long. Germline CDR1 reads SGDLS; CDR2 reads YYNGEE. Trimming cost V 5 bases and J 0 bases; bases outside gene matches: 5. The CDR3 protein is CASSSTGASYEQYF. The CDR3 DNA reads TGTGCCAGCAGTTCTACAGGGGCCTCCTACGAGCAGTACTTC.

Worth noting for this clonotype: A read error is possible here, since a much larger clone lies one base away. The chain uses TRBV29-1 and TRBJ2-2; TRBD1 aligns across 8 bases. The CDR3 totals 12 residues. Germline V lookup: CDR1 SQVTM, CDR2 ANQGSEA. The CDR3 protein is CSGTGSTGELIF. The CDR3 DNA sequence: TGCAGCGGGACAGGGTCCACCGGGGAGCTGATTTTT.

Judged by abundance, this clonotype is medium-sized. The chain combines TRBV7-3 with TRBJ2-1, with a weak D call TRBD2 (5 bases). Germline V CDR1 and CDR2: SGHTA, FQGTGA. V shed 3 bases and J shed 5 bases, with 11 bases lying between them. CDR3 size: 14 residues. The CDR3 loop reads CASSFRGSDNEQFF. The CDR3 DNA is TGTGCCAGCAGCTTCCGGGGATCGGACAATGAGCAGTTCTTC.

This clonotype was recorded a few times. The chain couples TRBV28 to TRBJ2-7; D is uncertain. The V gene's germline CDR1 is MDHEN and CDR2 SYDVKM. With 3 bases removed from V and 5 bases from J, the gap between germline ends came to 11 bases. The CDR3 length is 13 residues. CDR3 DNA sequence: TGTGCCAGCAGTTTCTCAACCGCTGACGAGCAGTACTTC. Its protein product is CASSFSTADEQYF.

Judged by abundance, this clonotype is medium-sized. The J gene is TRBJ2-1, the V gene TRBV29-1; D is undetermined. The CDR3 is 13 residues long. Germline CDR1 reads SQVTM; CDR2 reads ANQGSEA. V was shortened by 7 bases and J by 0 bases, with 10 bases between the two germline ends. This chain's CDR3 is CSARATSYNEQFF. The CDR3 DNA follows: TGCAGCGCCCGGGCCACCTCCTACAATGAGCAGTTCTTC.

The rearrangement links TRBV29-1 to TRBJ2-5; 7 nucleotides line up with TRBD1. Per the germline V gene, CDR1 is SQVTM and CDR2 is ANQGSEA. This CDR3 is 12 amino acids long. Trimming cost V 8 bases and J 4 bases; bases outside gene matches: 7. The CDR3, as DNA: TGCAGCTCAAAACGACAGGGAGAGACCCAGTACTTC. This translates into CSSKRQGETQYF.

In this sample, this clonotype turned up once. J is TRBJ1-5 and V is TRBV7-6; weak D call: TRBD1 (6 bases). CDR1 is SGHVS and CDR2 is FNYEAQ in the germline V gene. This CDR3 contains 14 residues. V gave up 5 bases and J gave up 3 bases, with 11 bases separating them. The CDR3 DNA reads TGTGCCAGCAGCCTCCGGGACAACAATCAGCCCCAGCATTTT. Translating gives CASSLRDNNQPQHF.